This T cell receptor (beta chain) was identified during a study of OX40 agonist ivuxolimab in advanced cancers. Study context: It was ivuxolimab, an agonistic anti-OX40 (CD134) antibody, that patients were treated with. Patients enrolled in dose escalation were diagnosed with hepatocellular carcinoma, melanoma, renal cell or head and neck cancer. Findings of the study overall: The antigen specificity of the peripheral T cells (those that were expanded) was not determined. There was clonal expansion of CD4+ and CD8+ blood T cells by week 6 at 0.1 to 3.0 mg/kg.

Here immunoSEQ multiplex PCR was the method, and the copy in TCRdb shows in-frame clones only, minus some. This sample has under 100,000 clones, with approximately 89% found just once. This clone showed up just once. Its antigen is unknown. Here the sequenced sample was CD4+ or CD8+ T cells sorted from blood, taken in a trial of the OX40 agonist ivuxolimab. This sequence was found in an adult with an advanced solid tumor such as melanoma, head and neck, liver or kidney cancer.

The CDR3 spells CAISDKGQLRGYTF. The CDR3 nucleotides are TGTGCCATCAGTGATAAAGGACAACTTAGAGGCTACACCTTC. This rearrangement joins TRBV10-3 to TRBJ1-2, with D perhaps TRBD1 (5 bases). The length of the CDR3 is 14 residues. Germline CDR1 ENHRY, CDR2 SYGVKD. The V end lost 3 bases, the J end lost 8 bases, and 16 bases lay between the germline ends.